This entry is about one TCR beta chain. These data are taken from a study of technical replicates of blood from a few donors. Method: immunoSEQ multiplex PCR; TCRdb's copy keeps in-frame clones and lacks some. The profile shows roughly 72,000 clones, roughly 91% of them singletons. V was pared by 4 bases and J by 5 bases, with 13 bases between. CDR1 is MGHRA and CDR2 is YSYEKL in the germline V gene. The CDR3 runs 14 residues. This clonotype originated in a human donor in good health. The sequenced material came from T cells isolated from PBMCs. This rearrangement joins TRBV4-1 to TRBJ2-3; D is perhaps TRBD2 (6 bases). The CDR3 loop reads CASSRGLLGDTQYF. The CDR3 DNA follows: TGCGCCAGCAGCCGGGGACTTCTCGGAGATACGCAGTATTTT.